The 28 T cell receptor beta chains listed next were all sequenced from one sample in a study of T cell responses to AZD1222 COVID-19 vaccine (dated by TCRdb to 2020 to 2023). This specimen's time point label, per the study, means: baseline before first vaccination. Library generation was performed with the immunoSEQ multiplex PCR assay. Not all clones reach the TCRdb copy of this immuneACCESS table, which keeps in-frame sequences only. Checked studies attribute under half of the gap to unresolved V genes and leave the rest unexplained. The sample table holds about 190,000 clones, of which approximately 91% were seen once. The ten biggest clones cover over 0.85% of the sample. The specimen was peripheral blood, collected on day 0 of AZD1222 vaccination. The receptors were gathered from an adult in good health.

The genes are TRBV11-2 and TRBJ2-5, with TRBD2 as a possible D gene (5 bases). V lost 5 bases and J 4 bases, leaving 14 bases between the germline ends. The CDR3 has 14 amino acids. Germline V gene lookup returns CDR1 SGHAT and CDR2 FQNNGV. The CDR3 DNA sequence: TGTGCCAGCAGCCCCCGTCTAGGAGGAGAGACCCAGTACTTC. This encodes CASSPRLGGETQYF. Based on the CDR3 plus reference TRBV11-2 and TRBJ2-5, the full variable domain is EAGVAQSPRYKIIEKRQSVAFWCNPISGHATLYWYQQILGQGPKLLIQFQNNGVVDDSQLPKDRFSAERLKGVDSTLKIQPAKLEDSAVYLCASSPRLGGETQYFGPGTRLLVL.

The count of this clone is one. CDR3 protein: CASSQVDSAYGYTF. The CDR3 DNA reads as TGTGCCAGCAGCCAAGTTGACTCTGCCTATGGCTACACCTTC. The gene calls are TRBV3-1 (or the pseudogene TRBV3-2) and TRBJ1-2, with D hard to call. Looked up from germline, CDR1 is LGHDT and CDR2 is YNNKEL (reference sequence). The CDR3 is made up of 14 amino acids. The germline V and J ends were trimmed by 1 base and 4 bases, with 10 bases remaining between them.

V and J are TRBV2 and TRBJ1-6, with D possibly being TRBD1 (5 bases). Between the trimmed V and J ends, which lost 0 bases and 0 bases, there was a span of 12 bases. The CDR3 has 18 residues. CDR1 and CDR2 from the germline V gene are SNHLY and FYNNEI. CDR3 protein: CASSEAGQGSSYNSPLHF. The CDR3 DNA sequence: TGTGCCAGCAGTGAAGCCGGGCAGGGTAGCTCCTATAATTCACCCCTCCACTTT.

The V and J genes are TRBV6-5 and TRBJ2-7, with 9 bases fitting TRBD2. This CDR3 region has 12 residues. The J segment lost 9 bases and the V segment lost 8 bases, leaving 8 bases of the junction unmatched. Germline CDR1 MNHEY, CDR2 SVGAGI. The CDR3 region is CASAAGGIGQYF. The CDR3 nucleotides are TGTGCCAGCGCCGCGGGGGGGATCGGGCAGTACTTC.

In nucleotides, the CDR3 is TGTGCCAGCAGCTTATTTGCCGAGGGGTTAAGTTCACCCCTCCACTTT. Translated: CASSLFAEGLSSPLHF. The V gene is TRBV7-6, the J gene TRBJ1-6, with TRBD1 as a possible D gene (5 bases). This CDR3 region has 16 residues. Deletions cut 2 bases from V and 9 bases from J, with 17 bases between. The germline CDR1 and CDR2 sequences are SGHVS and FNYEAQ. The whole variable domain, remainder taken from reference TRBV7-6 and TRBJ1-6, is GAGVSQSPRYKVTKRGQDVALRCDPISGHVSLYWYRQALGQGPEFLTYFNYEAQQDKSGLPNDRFSAERPEGSISTLTIQRTEQRDSAMYRCASSLFAEGLSSPLHFGNGTRLTVT.

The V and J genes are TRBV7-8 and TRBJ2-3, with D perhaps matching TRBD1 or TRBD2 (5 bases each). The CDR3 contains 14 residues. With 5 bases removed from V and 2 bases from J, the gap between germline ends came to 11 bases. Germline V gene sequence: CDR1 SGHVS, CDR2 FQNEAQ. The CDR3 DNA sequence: TGTGCCAGCAGCCCAGACGGGGCCACAGATACGCAGTATTTT. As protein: CASSPDGATDTQYF.

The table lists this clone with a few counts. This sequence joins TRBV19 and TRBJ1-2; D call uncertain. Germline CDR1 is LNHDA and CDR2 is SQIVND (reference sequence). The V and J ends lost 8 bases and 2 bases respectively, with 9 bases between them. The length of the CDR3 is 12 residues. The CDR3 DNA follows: TGTGCCAGTGCAGTGAGGAACTATGGCTACACCTTC. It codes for CASAVRNYGYTF.

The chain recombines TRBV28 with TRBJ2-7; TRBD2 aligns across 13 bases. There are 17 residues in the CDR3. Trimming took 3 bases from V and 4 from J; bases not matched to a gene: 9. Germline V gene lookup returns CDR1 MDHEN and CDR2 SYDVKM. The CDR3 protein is CASSFPRTSGSLYEQYF. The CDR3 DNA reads TGTGCCAGCAGTTTCCCTCGGACTAGCGGGAGTTTGTACGAGCAGTACTTC.

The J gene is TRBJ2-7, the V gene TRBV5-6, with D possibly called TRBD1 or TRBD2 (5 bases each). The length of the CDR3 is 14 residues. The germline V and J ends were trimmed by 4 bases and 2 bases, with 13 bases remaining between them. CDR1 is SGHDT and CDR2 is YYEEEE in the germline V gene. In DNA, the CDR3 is TGTGCCAGCAGCCCGAGGGGTGCGGCCTACGAGCAGTACTTC. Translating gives CASSPRGAAYEQYF.

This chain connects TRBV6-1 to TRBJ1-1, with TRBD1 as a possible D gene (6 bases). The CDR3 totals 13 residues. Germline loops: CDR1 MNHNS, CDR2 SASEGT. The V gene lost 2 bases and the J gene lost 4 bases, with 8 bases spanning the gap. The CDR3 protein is CASSERGPTEAFF. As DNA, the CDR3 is TGTGCCAGCAGTGAACGGGGGCCCACTGAAGCTTTCTTT.

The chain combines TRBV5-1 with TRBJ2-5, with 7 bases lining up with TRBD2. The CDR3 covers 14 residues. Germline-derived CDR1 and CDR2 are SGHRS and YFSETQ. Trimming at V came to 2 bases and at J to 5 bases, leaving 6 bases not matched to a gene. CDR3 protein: CASSLGGRGETQYF. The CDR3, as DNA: TGCGCCAGCAGCTTAGGAGGGCGGGGGGAGACCCAGTACTTC.

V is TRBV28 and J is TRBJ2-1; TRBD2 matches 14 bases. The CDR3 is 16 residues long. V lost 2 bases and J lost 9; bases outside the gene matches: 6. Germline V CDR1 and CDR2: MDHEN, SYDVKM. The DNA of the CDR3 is TGTGCCAGCAGTTTACTGGGACTAGCGGGAGTGGGTGAGCAGTTCTTC. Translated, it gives CASSLLGLAGVGEQFF.

CDR3 DNA: TGCGCCAGCAGCTCGGGACTAGCGGGAGGCGGCGGGTACGAGCAGTACTTC. Translating gives CASSSGLAGGGGYEQYF. V usage is TRBV5-1 and J usage is TRBJ2-7, with 15 nucleotides matching TRBD2. In germline, CDR1 is SGHRS, CDR2 YFSETQ. The CDR3 length is 17 residues. V lost 3 bases, J lost 4 bases, and 8 bases stayed unmatched.

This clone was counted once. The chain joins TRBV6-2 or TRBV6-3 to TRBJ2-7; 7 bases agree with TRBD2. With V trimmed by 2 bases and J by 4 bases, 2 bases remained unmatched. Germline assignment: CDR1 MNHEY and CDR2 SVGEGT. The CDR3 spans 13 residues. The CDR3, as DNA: TGTGCCAGCAGTTACAACGGGGGGTACGAGCAGTACTTC. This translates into CASSYNGGYEQYF.

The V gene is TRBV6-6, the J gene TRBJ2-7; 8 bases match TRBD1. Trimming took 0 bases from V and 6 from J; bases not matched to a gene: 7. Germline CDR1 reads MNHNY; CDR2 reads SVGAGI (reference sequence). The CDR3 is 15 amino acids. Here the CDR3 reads CASSYSSQGAREQYF. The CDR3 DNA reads TGTGCCAGCAGTTACTCGAGTCAGGGGGCACGCGAGCAGTACTTC.

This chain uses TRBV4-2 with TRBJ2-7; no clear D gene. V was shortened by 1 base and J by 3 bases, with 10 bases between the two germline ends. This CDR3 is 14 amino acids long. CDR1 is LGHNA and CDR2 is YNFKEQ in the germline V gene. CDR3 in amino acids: CASSQVDPGYEQYF. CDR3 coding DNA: TGTGCCAGCAGCCAAGTGGATCCGGGCTACGAGCAGTACTTC.

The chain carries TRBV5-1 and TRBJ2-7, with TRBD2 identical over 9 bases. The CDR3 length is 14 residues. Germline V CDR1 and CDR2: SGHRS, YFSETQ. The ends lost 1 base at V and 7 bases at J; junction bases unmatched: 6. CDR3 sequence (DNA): TGCGCCAGCAGCTTGTTTAGCGGGGGTCGGGAGCAGTACTTC. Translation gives CASSLFSGGREQYF.

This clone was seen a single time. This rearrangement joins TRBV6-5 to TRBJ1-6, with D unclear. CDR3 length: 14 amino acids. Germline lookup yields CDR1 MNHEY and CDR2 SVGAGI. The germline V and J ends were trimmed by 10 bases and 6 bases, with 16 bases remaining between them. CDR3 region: CATGRGLGNSPLHF. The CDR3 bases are TGTGCCACAGGTCGCGGTCTGGGTAATTCACCCCTCCACTTT.

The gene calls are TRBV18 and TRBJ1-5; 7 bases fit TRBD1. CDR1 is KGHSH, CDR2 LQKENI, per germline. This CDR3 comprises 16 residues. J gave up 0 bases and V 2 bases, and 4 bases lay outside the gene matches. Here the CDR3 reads CASSPSGQNSNQPQHF. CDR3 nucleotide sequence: TGTGCCAGCTCACCATCGGGACAGAATAGCAATCAGCCCCAGCATTTT. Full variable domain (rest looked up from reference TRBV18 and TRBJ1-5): NAGVMQNPRHLVRRRGQEARLRCSPMKGHSHVYWYRQLPEEGLKFMVYLQKENIIDESGMPKERFSAEFPKEGPSILRIQQVVRGDSAAYFCASSPSGQNSNQPQHFGDGTRLSIL.

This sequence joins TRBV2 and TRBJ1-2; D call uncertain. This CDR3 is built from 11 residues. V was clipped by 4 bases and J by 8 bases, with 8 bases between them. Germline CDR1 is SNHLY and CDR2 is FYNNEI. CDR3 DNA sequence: TGTGCCAGCAGTGTAGGGTCCGGCTACACCTTC. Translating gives CASSVGSGYTF. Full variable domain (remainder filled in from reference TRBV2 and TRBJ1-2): EPEVTQTPSHQVTQMGQEVILRCVPISNHLYFYWYRQILGQKVEFLVSFYNNEISEKSEIFDDQFSVERPDGSNFTLKIRSTKLEDSAMYFCASSVGSGYTFGSGTRLTVV.

Written as DNA, the CDR3 is TGTGCCAGCAGCGACACCCTTAATCAGCCCCAGCATTTT. It codes for CASSDTLNQPQHF. The chain is built from TRBV28 and TRBJ1-5; D unresolved. Germline loops: CDR1 MDHEN, CDR2 SYDVKM. V lost 6 bases to trimming and J lost 4 bases, with 10 bases between them. The CDR3 sequence is 13 residues long.

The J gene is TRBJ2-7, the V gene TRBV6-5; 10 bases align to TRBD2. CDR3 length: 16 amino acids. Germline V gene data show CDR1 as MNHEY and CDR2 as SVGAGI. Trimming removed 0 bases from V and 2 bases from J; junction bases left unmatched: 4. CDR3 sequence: CASSYSLAGVPYEQYF. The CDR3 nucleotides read TGTGCCAGCAGTTACTCCCTAGCGGGAGTTCCCTACGAGCAGTACTTC.

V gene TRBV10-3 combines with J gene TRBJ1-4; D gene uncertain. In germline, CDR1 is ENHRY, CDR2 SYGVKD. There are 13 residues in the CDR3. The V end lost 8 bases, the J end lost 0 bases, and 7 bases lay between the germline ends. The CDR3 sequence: CAIQYATNEKLFF. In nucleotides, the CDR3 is TGTGCCATCCAATATGCAACTAATGAAAAACTGTTTTTT.

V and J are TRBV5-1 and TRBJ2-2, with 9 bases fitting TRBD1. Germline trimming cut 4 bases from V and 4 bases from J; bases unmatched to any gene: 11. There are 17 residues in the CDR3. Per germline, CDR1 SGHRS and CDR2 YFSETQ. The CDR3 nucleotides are TGCGCCAGCAGCCCAGCTCCTCCGGACAGGGGCACCGGGGAGCTGTTTTTT. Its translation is CASSPAPPDRGTGELFF.

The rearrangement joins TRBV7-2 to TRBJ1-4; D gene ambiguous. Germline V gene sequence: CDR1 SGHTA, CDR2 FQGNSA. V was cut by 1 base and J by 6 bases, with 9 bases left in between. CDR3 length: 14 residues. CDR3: CASSLENPYEKLFF. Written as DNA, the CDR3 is TGTGCCAGCAGCTTAGAGAACCCCTATGAAAAACTGTTTTTT.

The CDR3: CASSEGFGPNQPQHF. In nucleotides, the CDR3 is TGTGCCAGCAGTGAAGGCTTTGGACCCAATCAGCCCCAGCATTTT. The J gene is TRBJ1-5, the V gene TRBV6-1; no reliable D call. Germline V lookup: CDR1 MNHNS, CDR2 SASEGT. Trimming removed 1 base at V and 3 bases at J, with 10 bases between. This CDR3 has 15 residues.

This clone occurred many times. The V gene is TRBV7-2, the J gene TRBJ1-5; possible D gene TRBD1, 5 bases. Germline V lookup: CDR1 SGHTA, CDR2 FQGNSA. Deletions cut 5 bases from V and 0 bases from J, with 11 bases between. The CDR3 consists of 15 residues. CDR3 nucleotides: TGTGCCAGCAGCCCAGAGACAGCTAGCAATCAGCCCCAGCATTTT. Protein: CASSPETASNQPQHF.

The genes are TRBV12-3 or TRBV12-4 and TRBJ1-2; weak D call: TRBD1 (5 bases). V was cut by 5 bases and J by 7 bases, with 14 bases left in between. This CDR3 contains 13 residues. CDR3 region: CASSVRGIGGYTF. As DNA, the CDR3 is TGTGCCAGCAGTGTAAGGGGTATTGGTGGCTACACCTTC.